These T cell receptor beta chains were read from a single sample in a study of cytomegalovirus exposure and HLA in healthy donors. Here immunoSEQ multiplex PCR was the method, and the copy in TCRdb shows in-frame clones only, minus some. Of about 250,000 clones listed, 80% to 90% are singletons. Material for sequencing was PBMCs. The origin of the receptors is a young man in good health and CMV-seronegative. The CDR3 runs from the conserved cysteine through the conserved F or W.

j_call v_call cdr3_aa
TRBJ2-5 TRBV7-9 CASSAGQGAGKETQYF
TRBJ2-7 TRBV5-1 CASSLATGYEQYF
TRBJ1-2 TRBV29-1 CSVGDSYGYTF
TRBJ1-3 TRBV19 CASSLQGATGNTIYF
TRBJ1-6 TRBV7-2 CASSLVLQAPSPLHF
TRBJ2-7 TRBV28 CASSTTFSYEQYF
TRBJ2-1 TRBV6-5 CASSYFTEQFF
TRBJ2-1 TRBV27 CASSYSTGTSSEQFF
TRBJ1-2 TRBV5-1 CASRPFSNLGTGGDTF
TRBJ2-7 TRBV7-9 CASSSNRDKTYEQYF
TRBJ2-3 TRBV7-9 CASRNTSGGWTDTQYF
TRBJ1-6 TRBV6-5 CASSTTGDSPLHF
TRBJ2-1 TRBV29-1 CSAHLAGEQFF
TRBJ2-5 TRBV6-5 CASSYQSSKETQYF
TRBJ2-7 TRBV7-2 CASRLAGTPAYEQYF